These 3 T cell receptor beta chains share one sample of origin, sequenced in a study of chemoradiotherapy in HPV16-positive cancers. Libraries were prepared by immunoSEQ multiplex PCR; TCRdb keeps only in-frame clonotypes and omits some of them. The sample carries around 13,000 clones, around 77% recorded once. Collection took place from a patient who underwent chemoradiotherapy. Source of these receptors: a human donor with HPV-associated anogenital cancer.

The V and J genes are TRBV20-1 and TRBJ2-1, with D hard to call. CDR1 DFQATT and CDR2 SNEGSKA come from the germline V gene (reference sequence). The CDR3 loop spans 10 amino acids. Trimming shortened V by 2 bases and J by 6 bases, and 2 bases separated the two germline ends. CDR3 in amino acids: CSARPNEQFF. CDR3 DNA: TGCAGTGCTAGACCCAATGAGCAGTTCTTC.

The V call is TRBV5-1, the J call TRBJ2-3; a weak D match, TRBD2 (7 bases). CDR1 is SGHRS, CDR2 YFSETQ, per germline. V lost 5 bases and J lost 1, with 11 bases in between. The length of the CDR3 is 14 residues. The CDR3 sequence: CASRSGGGTDTQYF. In DNA form, the CDR3 reads TGCGCCAGCAGGTCGGGGGGCGGCACAGATACGCAGTATTTT.

The DNA of the CDR3 is TGCAGTGCCACAGGCAACACTGAAGCTTTCTTT. Translating gives CSATGNTEAFF. The chain employs TRBV20-1 and TRBJ1-1; perhaps TRBD1 as D (5 bases). This CDR3 contains 11 residues. CDR1 is DFQATT, CDR2 SNEGSKA, per germline (reference sequence). V dropped 6 bases and J dropped 2 bases, with 7 bases sitting between them.